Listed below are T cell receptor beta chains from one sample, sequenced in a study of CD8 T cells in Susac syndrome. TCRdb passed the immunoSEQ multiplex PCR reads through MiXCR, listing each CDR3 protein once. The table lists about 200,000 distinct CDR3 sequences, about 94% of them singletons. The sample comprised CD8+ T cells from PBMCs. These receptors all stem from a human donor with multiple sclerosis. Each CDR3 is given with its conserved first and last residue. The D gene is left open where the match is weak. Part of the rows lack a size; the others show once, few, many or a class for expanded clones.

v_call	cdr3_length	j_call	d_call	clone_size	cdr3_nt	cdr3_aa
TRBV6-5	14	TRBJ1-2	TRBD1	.	TGTGCCAGCAGTTCCCCGACAGGGGGCGAAGGCTACACCTTC	CASSSPTGGEGYTF
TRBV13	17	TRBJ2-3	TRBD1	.	TGTGCCAGCACCCAGGCCCGGACAGGCCCACTCACAGATACGCAGTATTTT	CASTQARTGPLTDTQYF
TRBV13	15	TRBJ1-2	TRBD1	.	TGTGCCAGCAGCTCAGGGGGGCCCACCAGCGGTGGCTACACCTTC	CASSSGGPTSGGYTF
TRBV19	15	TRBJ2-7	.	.	TGTGCCAGTAGTCCCCACCAGGGCGGGACCTACGAGCAGTACTTC	CASSPHQGGTYEQYF
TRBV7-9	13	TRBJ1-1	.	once	TGTGCCAGCAGCTTAGAGACAGCACCGTCGCCTTTCTTT	CASSLETAPSPFF
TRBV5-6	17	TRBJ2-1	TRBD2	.	TGTGCCAGCAGCTTCCAACCGGGACTAGCGGACTACAATGAGCAGTTCTTC	CASSFQPGLADYNEQFF
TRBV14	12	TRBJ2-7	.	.	TGTGCCAGCAGCCATGCCACCTACGAGCAGTACTTC	CASSHATYEQYF
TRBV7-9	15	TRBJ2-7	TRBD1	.	TGTGCCAGCAGCTCACCCCGGGACAGCTCCTACGAGCAGTACTTC	CASSSPRDSSYEQYF
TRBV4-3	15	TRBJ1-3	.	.	TGCGCCAGCAGCCAAGTGGCAGTCTCTGAAAACACCATATATTTT	CASSQVAVSENTIYF
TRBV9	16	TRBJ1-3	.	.	TGTGCCAGCAGCGTAGAGTCAGGGGCTACTGGAAACACCATATATTTT	CASSVESGATGNTIYF
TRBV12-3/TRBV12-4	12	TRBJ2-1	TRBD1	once	TGTGCCAGCAGTCGGGACAGGGGTGAGCAGTTCTTC	CASSRDRGEQFF
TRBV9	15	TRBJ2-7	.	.	TGTGCCAGCAGCCCCGGGATAGATAGCTCCTACGAGCAGTACTTC	CASSPGIDSSYEQYF
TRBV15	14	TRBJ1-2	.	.	TGTGCCACCAGCGACCGTACTGCTACAGATGGCTACACCTTC	CATSDRTATDGYTF
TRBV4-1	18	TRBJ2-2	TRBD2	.	TGCGCCAGCAGCCCCAGACTAGCGGGGGCCGCTGACACCGGGGAGCTGTTTTTT	CASSPRLAGAADTGELFF
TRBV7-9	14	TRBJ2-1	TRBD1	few	TGTGCCAGCTCCGGACAGGGTGCCTACAATGAGCAGTTCTTC	CASSGQGAYNEQFF
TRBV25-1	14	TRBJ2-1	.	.	TGTGCCACCGCGGTACCGACAGATTACAATGAGCAGTTCTTC	CATAVPTDYNEQFF
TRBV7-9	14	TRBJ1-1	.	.	TGTGCCAGCAGCCCTTGGGGGTGGAACACTGAAGCTTTCTTT	CASSPWGWNTEAFF
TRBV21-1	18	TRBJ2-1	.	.	TGTGCCAGCAGCAAATATTGTTTCGTCGGGCAGGGATACAATGAGCAGTTCTTC	CASSKYCFVGQGYNEQFF
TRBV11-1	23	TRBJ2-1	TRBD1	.	TGTGCCAGCAGCTTAAGTTTTCGGAAAACAGGACAGGGAAGGTTGAGCTCCTACAATGAGCAGTTCTTC	CASSLSFRKTGQGRLSSYNEQFF
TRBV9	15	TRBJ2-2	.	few	TGTGCCAGCAGCCGGGACATCGCGAACACCGGGGAGCTGTTTTTT	CASSRDIANTGELFF
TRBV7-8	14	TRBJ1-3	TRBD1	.	TGTGCCAGCGGCCGGGACAGAGCTGGAAACACCATATATTTT	CASGRDRAGNTIYF
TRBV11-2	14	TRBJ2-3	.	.	TGTGCCAGCAGCTTTGATTGGGGTACAGATACGCAGTATTTT	CASSFDWGTDTQYF
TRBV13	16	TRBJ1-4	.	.	TGTGCCAGCAGCTTTTCAGGGACGCGCACTAATGAAAAACTGTTTTTT	CASSFSGTRTNEKLFF
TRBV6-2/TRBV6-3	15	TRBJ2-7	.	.	TGTGCCAGCAGTTATTCGCTAAGGAGCTCCTACGAGCAGTACTTC	CASSYSLRSSYEQYF
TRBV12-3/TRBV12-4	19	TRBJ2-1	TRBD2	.	TGTGCCAGCATCGCGGGACTAGCGGGACGAATTAGCTCCTACAATGAGCAGTTCTTC	CASIAGLAGRISSYNEQFF
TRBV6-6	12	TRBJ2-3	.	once	TGTGCCAGCAGTTATGATCGTGATACGCAGTATTTT	CASSYDRDTQYF
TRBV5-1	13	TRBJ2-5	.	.	TGCGCCAGCAGCCCGCTCCTCCAAGAGACCCAGTACTTC	CASSPLLQETQYF
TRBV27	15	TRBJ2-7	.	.	TGTGCCAGCAGTTTCGGCCAGGGAGCCTCCTACGAGCAGTACTTC	CASSFGQGASYEQYF
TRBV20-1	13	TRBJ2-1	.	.	TGCAGTGCCAAGGCGGGTTCGGGCAGTGAGCAGTTCTTC	CSAKAGSGSEQFF
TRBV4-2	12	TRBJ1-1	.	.	TGTGCCAGCAGCCAAGATGGCCATGAAGCTTTCTTT	CASSQDGHEAFF
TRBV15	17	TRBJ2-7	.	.	TGTGCCACCAGCAGAGATCGAGGCGGCAGGGGTCTTGGCGAGCAGTACTTC	CATSRDRGGRGLGEQYF
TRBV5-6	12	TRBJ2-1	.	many	TGTGCCAGTAGTTTGGCAGGCAATGAGCAGTTCTTC	CASSLAGNEQFF
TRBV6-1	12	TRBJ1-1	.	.	TGTGCCAGCAGGCCCGGGGCCGCTGAAGCTTTCTTT	CASRPGAAEAFF